Sequencing of this T cell receptor beta chain was carried out in a study of cytomegalovirus exposure and HLA in healthy donors. Notes on the study in general: Investigators reported under 200 TCR beta chains as tied to cytomegalovirus. The classifier reportedly diagnosed cytomegalovirus status with high sensitivity and specificity.

Concerning this clone: The antigen is unknown.

V was cut by 1 base and J by 7 bases, with 7 bases left in between. This CDR3 spans 12 amino acids. In germline, CDR1 is MDHEN, CDR2 SYDVKM. Only in-frame clones appear in the TCRdb table, and some are missing; sequencing was by immunoSEQ multiplex PCR. The table lists 68,000 or so clones, approximately 91% of them singletons. This chain links TRBV28 with TRBJ1-2; D gene unclear. The receptor's source is a man aged 18 to 35 in good health and CMV-seronegative. The sample consisted of PBMCs. The CDR3 DNA is TGTGCCAGCAGTTTATCCCCCATTGGCTACACCTTC. Amino acid sequence: CASSLSPIGYTF.